This T cell receptor (beta chain) was recovered during a study of blood T cell repertoires in COVID-19 (dated by TCRdb to about 2020). Concerning the study at large: Samples covering the acute and convalescent phases of COVID-19 were provided by collaborators in the United States, Italy and Spain. The samples were drawn from the first 160 participants of the ongoing ImmuneRACE study and from 1,254 subjects provided by 6 global collaborators. The repertoires were released in a freely available public database intended as a resource for research on the immune response to SARS-CoV-2. Where available, HLA class I and class II types were taken from metadata supplied by the sample provider and were not determined by assay-based typing. The dataset comprised deeply sampled blood TCRbeta repertoires from subjects exposed to, actively infected with, or recovered from COVID-19. Sample metadata almost always included a de-identified subject ID, COVID-19 status, age in years and sex. The material from the prospective study consisted of cDNA or gDNA derived from T cells, B-cell-depleted T cells, or PBMCs. Broad study findings and their caveats: The quantity of clinical and demographic metadata differed by source and by participant and was supplied without curation.

Taken from the germline V gene, the CDR1 and CDR2 loops are SGHNT and YENEEA. The germline V end is reduced by 5 bases and the J end by 8 bases; junction bases left unmatched: 2. Including the terminal cysteine and phenylalanine, the CDR3 comprises 11 residues. Just the 33-base CDR3 DNA is kept, in frame starting at base 1. TCRbeta CDR3 regions were amplified from genomic DNA using the immunoSEQ Assay, a bias-controlled multiplex PCR. The original pipeline was this. The number of nucleated cells in each sample was estimated from the amplification of reference gene primers within the assay. To quantify the absolute abundance of each unique TCRbeta CDR3 rearrangement, sequence reads were collapsed and filtered. For each sample, productive Simpson clonality was calculated as the square root of Simpson's diversity index across productive rearrangements. The table was pulled from immuneACCESS by TCRdb, which kept in-frame rearrangements only. Such tables lose some clones; where checked, under half of the loss comes from unresolved V genes, and the rest has no known cause. The DNA gave D and trimming, while V, J and clone size come from that table. The sample profile shows tens of thousands of clones; approximately 90% of them were found once. About 3.4% of the sample is taken by the ten largest.

At one collaborating source in Seattle, patients were enrolled during active infection and were followed longitudinally through the course of disease. The collaborating institutions used their own protocols to collect whole blood in K2EDTA tubes. For TCRbeta analysis, collaborators shipped samples in one of three forms: frozen whole blood, isolated PBMCs, or DNA extracted from either of those sample types. Details on this clone: Its recognized antigen is unknown. Base qualities are not at hand, and no much larger clone is one base apart.

The sequence is built from TRBV11-3 and TRBJ1-1; 7 junctional bases match TRBD1. Sequencing input: peripheral blood. The receptor's source is a woman aged 45-65 years with COVID-19, enrolled during active disease. The nucleotide sequence is given as TGTGCCAGCAGCACGGACAGGGAAGCTTTCTTT. It specifies CASSTDREAFF. Joined to the reference TRBV11-3 and TRBJ1-1 proteins, this CDR3 gives the full variable domain: EAGVVQSPRYKIIEKKQPVAFWCNPISGHNTLYWYLQNLGQGPELLIRYENEEAVDDSQLPKDRFSAERLKGVDSTLKIQPAELGDSAVYLCASSTDREAFFGQGTRLTVV.